This T cell receptor (beta chain) stems from a study of T cell repertoires in cytomegalovirus infection. Study-wide context: HLA-C-restricted CMV epitopes, recently identified, and well-studied HLA-B-restricted ones were used by the study. CMV infection and matching HLA type were both indicated by public TCR beta signatures.

One entry per CDR3 protein results from TCRdb running MiXCR on the reads. Among 75,000 to 100,000 distinct CDR3 sequences listed, around 32% were seen once. Germline V gene lookup returns CDR1 SGHTA and CDR2 FQGTGA. This CDR3 is 18 amino acids long. Trimming took 5 bases from V and 0 from J, leaving 17 bases between them. Broader study findings: Totalled public TCR beta family frequency picked out people who carried CMV plus the relevant HLA. CMV-specific TCR beta clonotypes restricted by HLA-C were the ones dominating the ex vivo response.

With regard to this clonotype: Its target is unknown.

This clonotype was obtained from a human donor in good health (CMV status not recorded). Some clones in this sample may be carry-over from other donors' samples. The V and J genes are TRBV7-3 and TRBJ1-6; D is uncertain. The source was CD8+ T cells from cultured PBMCs, collected from culture after CMV antigen stimulation. CDR3 sequence (DNA): TGTGCCAGCAGCCCCCGGGGAGGAGGTAGCTCCTATAATTCACCCCTCCACTTT. Amino acid sequence: CASSPRGGGSSYNSPLHF.